The T cell receptor (beta chain) under discussion was sequenced for a study of T cell changes during pregnancy in multiple sclerosis. Using immunoSEQ multiplex PCR, the repertoire was profiled, and TCRdb retains in-frame clones only, with some absent. The sample lists more than 90,000 clones; roughly nine tenths were seen once. This TCR came from a female donor with multiple sclerosis, enrolled in a pregnancy study. Source: peripheral blood, taken in the first trimester of pregnancy.

CDR3 coding DNA: TGTGCCAGCAGCACTCAGGGGCCCCTCTCCTACTACGAGCAGTACTTC. It yields the protein CASSTQGPLSYYEQYF. V usage is TRBV5-8 and J usage is TRBJ2-7; D may be TRBD1 (6 bases). Per the germline V gene, CDR1 is SGHTS and CDR2 is YDEGEE. There are 16 residues in the CDR3. V shed 4 bases and J shed 3 bases, with 20 bases lying between them.